This is a list of T cell receptor beta chains from one sample in a study of cytomegalovirus exposure and HLA in healthy donors. Only in-frame clones appear in the TCRdb table, and some are missing; sequencing was by immunoSEQ multiplex PCR. The table records about 85,000 clones, 80% of them present only once. Sequencing input: PBMCs. The receptors shown here come from a man aged 50 to 59 in good health and CMV-seropositive. Each CDR3 is given with its conserved first and last residue. A D gene is named only where the DNA matches it firmly. Rows may omit the clone size; those that give it use once, few, many or a size class.

CDR3: CAWSKPRERPPAFF; DNA: TGTGCCTGGAGTAAACCCAGGGAACGGCCCCCGGCTTTCTTT; D: -; size: -; J: TRBJ1-1; V: TRBV30
CDR3: CASSSTKGLNYEQYF; DNA: TGTGCCAGCTCTTCAACTAAAGGACTAAACTACGAGCAGTACTTC; D: -; size: -; J: TRBJ2-7; V: TRBV18
CDR3: CASSSYGPGEGQYF; DNA: TGTGCCAGCAGCTCCTACGGACCCGGCGAGGGGCAGTACTTC; D: -; size: few; J: TRBJ2-7; V: TRBV7-9
CDR3: CASSLVAGDSYEQYF; DNA: TGTGCCAGCAGTTTAGTAGCGGGAGATTCCTACGAGCAGTACTTC; D: TRBD2; size: once; J: TRBJ2-7; V: TRBV27
CDR3: CAISAVPGQGADTEAFF; DNA: TGTGCCATCAGTGCAGTGCCGGGACAGGGTGCCGACACTGAAGCTTTCTTT; D: TRBD1; size: -; J: TRBJ1-1; V: TRBV10-3
CDR3: CASSLATGEDGYTF; DNA: TGTGCCAGCAGCCTAGCTACAGGGGAGGATGGCTACACCTTC; D: TRBD1; size: -; J: TRBJ1-2; V: TRBV7-9
CDR3: CSVVTSGMAGELFF; DNA: TGCAGCGTTGTGACTAGCGGGATGGCCGGGGAGCTGTTTTTT; D: TRBD2; size: once; J: TRBJ2-2; V: TRBV29-1
CDR3: CASSDGLAGGPRVETQYF; DNA: TGTGCCAGCAGTGACGGACTAGCGGGAGGGCCTCGGGTAGAGACCCAGTACTTC; D: TRBD2; size: -; J: TRBJ2-5; V: TRBV2
CDR3: CSSSYSGTRAVETQYF; DNA: TGTTCCAGCAGTTATTCCGGGACTCGGGCCGTAGAGACCCAGTACTTC; D: -; size: -; J: TRBJ2-5; V: TRBV7-9
CDR3: CASSLSGDSGANGLTF; DNA: TGCGCCAGCAGCTTGTCTGGCGACTCTGGGGCCAACGGCCTGACTTTC; D: -; size: -; J: TRBJ2-6; V: TRBV5-1
CDR3: CASSTGTSGTETQYF; DNA: TGCGCCAGCAGCACGGGGACTAGCGGGACGGAGACCCAGTACTTC; D: TRBD2; size: -; J: TRBJ2-5; V: TRBV5-1
CDR3: CASSLLLGFRLAGQETQYF; DNA: TGTGCCAGCAGCTTACTCCTGGGATTTAGACTAGCGGGACAAGAGACCCAGTACTTC; D: TRBD2; size: -; J: TRBJ2-5; V: TRBV7-8
CDR3: CASSLGQGHYEQYF; DNA: TGTGCCAGCAGCTTGGGACAGGGTCACTACGAGCAGTACTTC; D: TRBD1; size: -; J: TRBJ2-7; V: TRBV7-2
CDR3: CASSLTLGGGNTIYF; DNA: TGTGCCAGCAGCTTGACTCTGGGGGGGGGAAACACCATATATTTT; D: -; size: -; J: TRBJ1-3; V: TRBV5-4
CDR3: CAISEPGYEQYF; DNA: TGTGCCATCAGTGAGCCAGGCTACGAGCAGTACTTC; D: -; size: once; J: TRBJ2-7; V: TRBV10-3
CDR3: CASRAGLQETQYF; DNA: TGTGCCAGCAGGGCGGGACTGCAAGAGACCCAGTACTTC; D: -; size: -; J: TRBJ2-5; V: TRBV2
CDR3: CAWEGGVYGYTF; DNA: TGTGCCTGGGAAGGAGGGGTCTATGGCTACACCTTC; D: -; size: -; J: TRBJ1-2; V: TRBV30
CDR3: CASSVGGRPPYEQYF; DNA: TGTGCCAGCAGCGTGGGCGGGAGACCCCCCTACGAGCAGTACTTC; D: TRBD2; size: -; J: TRBJ2-7; V: TRBV9
CDR3: CASSQDQEVAQYF; DNA: TGCGCCAGCAGCCAAGACCAGGAGGTGGCCCAGTACTTC; D: -; size: -; J: TRBJ2-5; V: TRBV4-3
CDR3: CATSRPDRGTQPQHF; DNA: TGTGCCACCAGCAGACCCGACAGGGGTACGCAGCCCCAGCATTTT; D: TRBD1; size: -; J: TRBJ1-5; V: TRBV15
CDR3: CASSNRDRGFDEQFF; DNA: TGTGCCAGCAGCAACCGGGACAGGGGTTTCGATGAGCAGTTCTTC; D: TRBD1; size: -; J: TRBJ2-1; V: TRBV5-6
CDR3: CASRSTGRREKLFF; DNA: TGCGCCAGCAGGTCGACAGGACGGCGTGAAAAACTGTTTTTT; D: -; size: few; J: TRBJ1-4; V: TRBV5-1
CDR3: CASSSGLAGGPGGELFF; DNA: TGTGCCAGCAGCTCGGGACTAGCGGGAGGGCCGGGCGGGGAGCTGTTTTTT; D: TRBD2; size: -; J: TRBJ2-2; V: TRBV5-4
CDR3: CASTSGTEINYGYTF; DNA: TGTGCCAGCACTTCCGGGACAGAAATCAACTATGGCTACACCTTC; D: TRBD1; size: -; J: TRBJ1-2; V: TRBV7-9
CDR3: CASNSRQGGGFF; DNA: TGTGCCAGCAATTCCAGACAGGGCGGCGGTTTTTTT; D: TRBD1; size: -; J: TRBJ1-4; V: TRBV2
CDR3: CASSLRRGGSGANVLTF; DNA: TGCGCCAGCAGCTTGCGCCGAGGGGGCTCTGGGGCCAACGTCCTGACTTTC; D: -; size: few; J: TRBJ2-6; V: TRBV5-1
CDR3: CASRGAADMNTEAFF; DNA: TGTGCCAGCAGGGGGGCGGCGGACATGAACACTGAAGCTTTCTTT; D: -; size: few; J: TRBJ1-1; V: TRBV2
CDR3: CASSGLAGADTQYF; DNA: TGTGCCAGCTCCGGGCTAGCGGGGGCAGATACGCAGTATTTT; D: TRBD2; size: -; J: TRBJ2-3; V: TRBV19
CDR3: CASSEFRGLGYTF; DNA: TGTGCCAGCAGTGAATTCCGGGGTTTGGGCTACACCTTC; D: -; size: once; J: TRBJ1-2; V: TRBV6-1
CDR3: CASSRQGNTEAFF; DNA: TGTGCCAGCAGCAGACAGGGGAACACTGAAGCTTTCTTT; D: TRBD1; size: -; J: TRBJ1-1; V: TRBV7-3
CDR3: CASSPDVGLGLAKNSQYF; DNA: TGTGCCAGCAGCCCTGACGTTGGACTAGGTTTAGCCAAAAACAGTCAGTACTTC; D: TRBD2; size: -; J: TRBJ2-4; V: TRBV11-2
CDR3: CASSLGRPGLAGGPYEQYF; DNA: TGTGCCAGCAGCTTAGGGAGACCGGGACTAGCGGGAGGGCCCTACGAGCAGTACTTC; D: TRBD2; size: -; J: TRBJ2-7; V: TRBV7-8